What follows describes a single T cell receptor beta chain. This clone was seen only once. The clone's antigen remains unknown. No base quality information exists; no much larger clone differs at one position. This entry belongs to a study of T cell responses to AZD1222 COVID-19 vaccine (dated by TCRdb to the early 2020s). A note on the overall study: TCR sequencing was performed for about 250 trial participants, of whom about 210 were given two doses of AZD1222 and about 25 were given two doses of MenACWY control vaccine. Enrollment into the trials was organized by age into subgroups of 18-55, 56-69 and 70-plus years, and those subgroups contained approximately 160, 26 and 62 TCR-sequenced participants, respectively. What the study reported, not specific to this receptor: Vaccine-associated CD4 TCRs spanned the whole spike protein, with dominant responses in regions 160-218 and 743-854. Because no day 14 peak-response samples were available, repertoires were characterized only after the peak T cell response. Spike-specific TCR breadth and depth rose significantly after two AZD1222 doses compared with day 0 and with MenACWY recipients. Conclusions about previously exposed vaccinees are limited, since just a handful of AZD1222 recipients were seropositive for SARS-CoV-2 at baseline. Participants were mostly white British, with more females than males. The authors suggested clonal diversity may have been underestimated. Reportedly, almost half of the unique spike-specific TCRs recognized epitopes lying outside the regions that are mutated in the B.1.351 and B.1.1.7 variants. In the small 56-69-year group, the increase in depth fell short of significance, most likely because of low power.

The CDR3 regions of human TCRbeta chains were analyzed by immunosequencing. As for the original processing: Repertoire TCRs were checked for matches against a reference library of SARS-CoV-2-specific TCRs that had been generated using the MIRA antigen-specificity platform. Breadth was defined as the fraction of unique TCRs that were SARS-CoV-2-associated. Depth was defined as the fraction of total T cells that were SARS-CoV-2-associated. Using the MIRA data, each spike-specific TCR was assigned both to the spike region to which the TCR was reactive and to a CD4 or CD8 class. Log10-transformed breadth and depth values were compared by one-way ANOVA with Sidak's multiple comparisons tests. Sourced from immuneACCESS, this table was stored by TCRdb with only in-frame sequences that have V and J called. A share of the clones is absent; for the studies checked, an unresolved V gene accounts for under half, and the remainder has no known explanation. V, J and clone size are those of that table, while D and trimming were read from the DNA. The sample yields about 160,000 clones; 92% were counted once. Clones ranked in the top ten supply 4.4% of the sample.

The time point label on this specimen signifies: baseline before first vaccination. The treatment or condition label, read with the paper, signifies: meningococcal conjugate vaccine given as trial control. Samples from vaccinated people were obtained from the UK trials COV001 and COV002, which included a single-blind randomized controlled phase 2/3 trial of AZD1222 (ChAdOx1 nCoV-19) in healthy adults. For TCRbeta chain sequencing, PBMC samples from trial participants were taken at day 0 and at day 28 after the second dose. Cut back by 7 bases and 1 base, the V and J ends lie 4 bases apart. The CDR3 numbers 11 residues from cysteine through phenylalanine. The kept DNA is CDR3 alone, 33 bases in frame from the first base. CDR1 and CDR2 are drawn from the germline V gene: SNHLY, FYNNEI.

This chain is built from TRBV2 and TRBJ1-1; the D gene is unclear. This TCR came from an adult in good health. Specimen: peripheral blood, collected on day 0 of MenACWY control vaccination. The nucleotide sequence is TGTGCCAGCACTAGGAACACTGAAGCTTTCTTT. This is translated as CASTRNTEAFF.